This T cell receptor (beta chain) was identified in a study of identical twins (dated by TCRdb to 2015 to 2016). Broadly, across the study: To test whether fetal clonotypes persist, the study used deep sequencing on TCR alpha and beta repertoires from monozygotic twins, unrelated adults of various ages, and cord blood. To rule out contamination, replicate twin experiments were performed at different times with different library preparation protocols. On the study overall, not on this receptor specifically: In monozygotic twins, recombination models systematically underestimated out-of-frame TCR alpha sharing, but the models matched the sharing seen between unrelated individuals. Because the same donors could not be followed over many years, the conclusions relied on cross-sectional statistical analysis. Excess twin sharing in beta out-of-frame sequences was weaker because fewer shared sequences lowered the signal-to-noise ratio. Abundant cord blood beta clonotypes carried fewer insertions; young adult naive repertoires showed a weaker similar trend, while memory repertoires showed none. Zero-insertion analyses could be partly confounded by invariant T cells such as MAIT and iNKT, although diverse VJ usage argued against such confounding for most clonotypes. Compared with coincidental sharing between unrelated individuals, out-of-frame TCR alpha sequences shared between twins showed an excess of sequences with low generation probability.

Every donor was a healthy Caucasian. The twin cohort consisted of three pairs of female monozygotic twins, all aged about 18 to 29 years. The RNA used for TCR libraries was isolated from peripheral blood mononuclear cells. Only a few counts were recorded for this clonotype. Its cognate antigen has yet to be identified. Per-nucleotide qualities are absent, and no much larger clonotype sits a single base away. Receptors were amplified or captured by 5' RACE. Reads for this sample came from an Illumina HiSeq 2000. A universal primer binding site was introduced by template switching, and a unique molecular identifier was present in the final cDNA, enabling accurate counting of TCR cDNA molecules. First-strand cDNA for TCR alpha and beta chains was synthesized from specific primers in the conserved constant-segment region. Each cDNA library was double barcoded, with a SMART-Mk sample barcode plus Illumina barcodes, to control for contamination. Two successive PCR steps introduced TruSeq adapter sequences along with Illumina sample barcodes. The Illumina HiSeq platform was used with custom primers to sequence TCR alpha and beta cDNA libraries. The authors' analysis ran thus. MiGEC processed the raw reads to extract unique molecular identifiers, while MiXCR was used to determine the CDR3 positions. Recombination models were inferred per individual with the repgenHMM and IGoR tools using an EM algorithm. Shared clonotypes were analyzed with the tcR package in R, and sharing was normalized by the product of cloneset sizes. Out-of-frame nonproductive sequences were analyzed to study raw recombination free of thymic and clonal selection effects. The public sequencing data were trimmed at Q25 with fastp and processed into clonotypes with MiXCR by TCRdb, which kept only in-frame beta chains. Each entry merges the rows of one CDR3 protein and shows their most common DNA and genes. The V and J calls come from TCRdb's annotation, not from the publication. This sample gives about 890,000 distinct CDR3 sequences in total; 10% to 15% of them show up just once. The ten largest account for around 1.5% of the sample.

Reading the germline V gene gives CDR1 MNHNS and CDR2 SASEGT. From its cysteine to its phenylalanine, the CDR3 spans 15 amino acids. Here the CDR3 DNA is all that survives: 45 bases in frame from base 1. The germline ends are 20 bases apart after V is trimmed by 8 bases and J by 5 bases. This sample also appeared in a second study, on yellow fever vaccine responses in identical twins. As that second paper reports: The T cell response to vaccination in identical twins was reported by the authors to appear partly convergent and partly personalized. Focusing on identical twins, the study followed the T cell clones that responded to the vaccine, and did so with precision.

The clonotype originates from a woman aged 18 to 35 in good health. The rearrangement combines TRBV6-1 with TRBJ2-3, with the D call perhaps TRBD1 or TRBD2, as 5 bases match in each case. The sample was PBMCs. CDR3 loop: CASLMGRGRGDTQYF. The DNA reads TGTGCCAGCCTTATGGGAAGGGGCCGGGGAGATACGCAGTATTTT.